These T cell receptor beta chains were read from a single sample in a study of blood T cells in healthy people across ages. TCRdb called the 5' RACE reads again in MiXCR, with one record for every CDR3 protein. The repertoire holds roughly 800,000 distinct CDR3 sequences, with just under 25% as singletons. This sample was also put to use in a study of T cells of mothers and their children.

The source material was blood. The receptors were gathered from a boy younger than 18 in good health. The CDR3 runs from the conserved cysteine through the conserved F or W. The D gene is left open where the match is weak. Size tells how often a clone was seen (once, few, many) or the class of an expanded clone, and some rows leave it out.

V gene,J gene,D gene,clone size,CDR3 protein,CDR3 DNA
TRBV20-1,TRBJ2-3,TRBD2,-,CSVGAGGPGDTQYF,TGCAGTGTGGGAGCGGGGGGGCCAGGAGATACGCAGTATTTT
TRBV4-3,TRBJ1-4,-,few,CASSQDRTFNEKLFF,TGCGCCAGCAGCCAAGACAGGACCTTTAATGAAAAACTGTTTTTT
TRBV4-2,TRBJ1-5,-,-,CASSQEFWEGNQPQHF,TGTGCCAGCAGCCAAGAGTTTTGGGAAGGCAATCAGCCCCAGCATTTT
TRBV29-1,TRBJ1-1,-,few,CSVLDGPQGAFF,TGCAGCGTCCTGGACGGACCCCAAGGAGCTTTCTTT
TRBV29-1,TRBJ2-1,-,few,CSADSGSYNEQFF,TGCAGCGCCGACAGTGGCTCCTACAATGAGCAGTTCTTC
TRBV28,TRBJ2-7,TRBD2,-,CAYSGGRGSYEQYF,TGTGCCTACTCTGGCGGGAGGGGCTCCTACGAGCAGTACTTC
TRBV4-2,TRBJ2-2,-,few,CASSQETGEAGELFF,TGTGCCAGCAGCCAAGAAACAGGGGAGGCCGGGGAGCTGTTTTTT
TRBV28,TRBJ1-3,TRBD1,few,CASSSQGADGNTIYF,TGTGCCAGCAGTTCACAGGGGGCTGATGGAAACACCATATATTTT
TRBV20-1,TRBJ2-7,TRBD1,-,CSAQGASATYEQYF,TGCAGTGCACAGGGGGCTAGCGCGACCTACGAGCAGTACTTC
TRBV12-3/TRBV12-4,TRBJ2-3,-,-,CASSSPGGARGDTQYF,TGTGCCAGCAGCTCACCGGGGGGCGCCCGGGGAGATACGCAGTATTTT
TRBV7-6,TRBJ2-5,-,few,CASSLTGPQETQYF,TGTGCCAGCAGCTTAACAGGGCCCCAAGAGACCCAGTACTTC
TRBV7-8,TRBJ1-4,TRBD1,-,CASSLAGGVEEKLFF,TGTGCCAGCAGCTTAGCAGGGGGCGTTGAGGAAAAACTGTTTTTT
TRBV19,TRBJ1-4,-,-,CASSIPRGTNEKLFF,TGTGCCAGTAGTATCCCAAGGGGTACTAATGAAAAACTGTTTTTT
TRBV29-1,TRBJ2-2,-,many,CSVADTGLTGELFF,TGCAGCGTTGCCGACACCGGGCTCACCGGGGAGCTGTTTTTT